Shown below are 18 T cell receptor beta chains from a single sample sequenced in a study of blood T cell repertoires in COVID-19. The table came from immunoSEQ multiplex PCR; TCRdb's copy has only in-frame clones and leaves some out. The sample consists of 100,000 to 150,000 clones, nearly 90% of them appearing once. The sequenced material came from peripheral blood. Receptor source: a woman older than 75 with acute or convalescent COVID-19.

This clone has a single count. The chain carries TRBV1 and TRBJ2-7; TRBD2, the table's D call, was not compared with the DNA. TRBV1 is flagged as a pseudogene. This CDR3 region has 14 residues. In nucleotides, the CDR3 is TGCACCAGCGGCTCGGGACTAGCGGCCTACGAGCAGTACTTC. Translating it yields CTSGSGLAAYEQYF.

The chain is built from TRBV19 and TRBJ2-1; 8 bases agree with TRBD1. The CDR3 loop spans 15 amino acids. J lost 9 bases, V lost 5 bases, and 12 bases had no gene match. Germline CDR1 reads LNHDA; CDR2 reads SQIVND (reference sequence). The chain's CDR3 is CASSRQGARAIEQFF. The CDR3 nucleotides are TGTGCCAGTAGTCGGCAGGGGGCGCGGGCCATTGAGCAGTTCTTC.

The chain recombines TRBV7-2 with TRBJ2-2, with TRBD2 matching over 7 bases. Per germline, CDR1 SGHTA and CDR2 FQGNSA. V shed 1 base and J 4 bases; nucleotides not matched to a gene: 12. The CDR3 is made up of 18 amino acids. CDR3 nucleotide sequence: TGTGCCAGCAGCTTAGGTAGTCGGGGGGTCCCGGGCACCGGGGAGCTGTTTTTT. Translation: CASSLGSRGVPGTGELFF.

CDR3: CASSFPYGQSYGYTF. CDR3 nucleotides: TGTGCCAGCAGCTTTCCTTATGGACAGAGTTATGGCTACACCTTC. V and J are TRBV6-5 and TRBJ1-2, with a weak D call TRBD1 (6 bases). This CDR3 comprises 15 residues. Trimming took off 6 bases at V and 5 bases at J, with 19 bases between the two ends. Per the germline V gene, CDR1 is MNHEY and CDR2 is SVGAGI.

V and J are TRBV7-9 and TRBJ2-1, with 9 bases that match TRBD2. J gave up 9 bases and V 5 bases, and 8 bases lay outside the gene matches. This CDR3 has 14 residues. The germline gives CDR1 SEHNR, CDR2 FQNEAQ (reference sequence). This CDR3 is CASSNSGRGGEQFF. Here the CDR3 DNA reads TGTGCCAGCAGCAATAGCGGGAGAGGGGGTGAGCAGTTCTTC.

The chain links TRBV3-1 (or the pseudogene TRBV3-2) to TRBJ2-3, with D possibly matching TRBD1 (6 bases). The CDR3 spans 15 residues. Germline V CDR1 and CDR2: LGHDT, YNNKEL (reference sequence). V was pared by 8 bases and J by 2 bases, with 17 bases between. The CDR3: CASGITGLATDTQYF. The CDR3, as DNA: TGTGCCAGCGGCATCACAGGGTTGGCCACAGATACGCAGTATTTT.

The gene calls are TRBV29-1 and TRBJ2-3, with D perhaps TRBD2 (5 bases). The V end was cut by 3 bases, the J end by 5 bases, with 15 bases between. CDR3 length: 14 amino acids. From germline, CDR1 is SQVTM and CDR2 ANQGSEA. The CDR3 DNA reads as TGCAGCGTTGATCGCCTGAGGGTGGAAGATACGCAGTATTTT. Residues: CSVDRLRVEDTQYF.

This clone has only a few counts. The CDR3 region has the DNA TGTGCCAGCAGCTTAGCAGCGGGGGGCGCAGATACGCAGTATTTT. This gives the protein CASSLAAGGADTQYF. The genes are TRBV7-2 and TRBJ2-3, with TRBD2 matching 9 bases. The CDR3 spans 15 residues. V dropped 0 bases and J dropped 4; count of bases not matched to a gene: 2. Germline V gene data show CDR1 as SGHTA and CDR2 as FQGNSA. Combining the CDR3 with reference TRBV7-2 and TRBJ2-3 gives the whole variable domain GAGVSQSPSNKVTEKGKDVELRCDPISGHTALYWYRQSLGQGLEFLIYFQGNSAPDKSGLPSDRFSAERTGGSVSTLTIQRTQQEDSAVYLCASSLAAGGADTQYFGPGTRLTVL.

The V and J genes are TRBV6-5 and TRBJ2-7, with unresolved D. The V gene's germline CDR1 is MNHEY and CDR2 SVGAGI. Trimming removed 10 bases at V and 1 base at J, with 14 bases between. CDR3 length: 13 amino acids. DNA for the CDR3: TGTGCCACCAGATCCGACTTGTCCTACGAGCAGTACTTC. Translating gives CATRSDLSYEQYF.

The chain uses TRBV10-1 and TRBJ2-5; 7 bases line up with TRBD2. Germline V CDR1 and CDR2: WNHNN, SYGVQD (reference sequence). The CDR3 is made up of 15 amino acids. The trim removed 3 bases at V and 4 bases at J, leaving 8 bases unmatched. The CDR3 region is CASSERAGVRETQYF. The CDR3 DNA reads TGCGCCAGCAGTGAACGGGCGGGGGTTCGAGAGACCCAGTACTTC.

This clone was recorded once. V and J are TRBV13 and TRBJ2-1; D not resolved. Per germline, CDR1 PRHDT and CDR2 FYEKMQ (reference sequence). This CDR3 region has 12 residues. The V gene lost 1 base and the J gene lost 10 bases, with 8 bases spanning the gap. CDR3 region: CASSLVSKEQFF. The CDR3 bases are TGTGCCAGCAGCTTAGTGTCTAAGGAGCAGTTCTTC.

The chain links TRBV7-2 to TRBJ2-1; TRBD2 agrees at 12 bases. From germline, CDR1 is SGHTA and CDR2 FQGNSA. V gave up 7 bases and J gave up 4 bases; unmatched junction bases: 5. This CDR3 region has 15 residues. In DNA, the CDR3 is TGTGCCAGCACTGGACTAGCGGGGAAGTACAATGAGCAGTTCTTC. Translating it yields CASTGLAGKYNEQFF. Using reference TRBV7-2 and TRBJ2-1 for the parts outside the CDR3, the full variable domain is GAGVSQSPSNKVTEKGKDVELRCDPISGHTALYWYRQSLGQGLEFLIYFQGNSAPDKSGLPSDRFSAERTGGSVSTLTIQRTQQEDSAVYLCASTGLAGKYNEQFFGPGTRLTVL.

CDR3 nucleotide sequence: TGTGCCAGTACTTCGACAGGGGGAGTTAATTCACCCCTCCACTTT. It specifies CASTSTGGVNSPLHF. The V call is TRBV19, the J call TRBJ1-6; TRBD1 matches at 9 bases. CDR3 length: 15 residues. The ends lost 7 bases at V and 6 bases at J; junction bases unmatched: 7. Germline values: CDR1 LNHDA, CDR2 SQIVND (reference sequence).

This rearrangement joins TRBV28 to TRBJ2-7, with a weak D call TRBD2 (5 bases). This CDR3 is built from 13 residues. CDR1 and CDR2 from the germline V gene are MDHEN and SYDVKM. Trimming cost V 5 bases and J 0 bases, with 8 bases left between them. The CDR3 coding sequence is TGTGCCAGCAGTCCCGGGAACTCCTACGAGCAGTACTTC. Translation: CASSPGNSYEQYF.

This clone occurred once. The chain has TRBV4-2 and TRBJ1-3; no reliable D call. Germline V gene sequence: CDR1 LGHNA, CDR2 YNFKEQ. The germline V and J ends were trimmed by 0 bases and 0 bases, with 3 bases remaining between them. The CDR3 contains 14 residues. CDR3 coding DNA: TGTGCCAGCAGCCAAGACCGCTCTGGAAACACCATATATTTT. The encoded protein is CASSQDRSGNTIYF.

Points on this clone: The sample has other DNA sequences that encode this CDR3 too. CDR3 nucleotide sequence: TGTGCCAGTAGTATCCGAGAGACCCAGTACTTC. As protein: CASSIRETQYF. J is TRBJ2-5 and V is TRBV19; D call uncertain. Germline V gene data show CDR1 as LNHDA and CDR2 as SQIVND (reference sequence). This CDR3 has 11 residues. Trimming removed 3 bases at V and 4 bases at J, with 3 bases between. Together with reference TRBV19 and TRBJ2-5, the CDR3 gives the full variable domain: DGGITQSPKYLFRKEGQNVTLSCEQNLNHDAMYWYRQDPGQGLRLIYYSQIVNDFQKGDIAEGYSVSREKKESFPLTVTSAQKNPTAFYLCASSIRETQYFGPGTRLLVL.

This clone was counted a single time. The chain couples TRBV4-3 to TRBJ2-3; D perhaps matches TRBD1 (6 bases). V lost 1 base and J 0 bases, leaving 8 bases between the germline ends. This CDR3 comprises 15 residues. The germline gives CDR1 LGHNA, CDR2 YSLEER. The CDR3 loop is CASSQGGLSTDTQYF. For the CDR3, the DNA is TGCGCCAGCAGCCAAGGGGGGCTCAGCACAGATACGCAGTATTTT.

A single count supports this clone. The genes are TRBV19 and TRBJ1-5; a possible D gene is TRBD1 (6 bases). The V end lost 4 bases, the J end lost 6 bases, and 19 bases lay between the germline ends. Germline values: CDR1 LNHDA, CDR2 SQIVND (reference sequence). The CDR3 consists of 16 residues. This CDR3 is CASSKGQSGTIQPQHF. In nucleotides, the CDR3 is TGTGCCAGTAGTAAGGGACAATCGGGAACGATTCAGCCCCAGCATTTT.